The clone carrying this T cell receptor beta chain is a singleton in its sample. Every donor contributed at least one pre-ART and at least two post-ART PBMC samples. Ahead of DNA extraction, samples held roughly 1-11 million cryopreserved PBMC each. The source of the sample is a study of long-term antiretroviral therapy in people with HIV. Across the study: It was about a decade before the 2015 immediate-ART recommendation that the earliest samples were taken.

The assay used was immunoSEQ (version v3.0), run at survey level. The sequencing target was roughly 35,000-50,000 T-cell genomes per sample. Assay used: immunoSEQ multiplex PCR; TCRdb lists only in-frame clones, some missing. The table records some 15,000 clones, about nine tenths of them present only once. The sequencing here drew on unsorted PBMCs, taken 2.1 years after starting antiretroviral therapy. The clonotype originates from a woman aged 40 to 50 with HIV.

The CDR3 loop is CASSSDRVEEKLFF. The CDR3 coding sequence is TGTGCCAGCAGTTCTGACAGGGTTGAAGAAAAACTGTTTTTT. The genes are TRBV5-6 and TRBJ1-4; 7 bases are a match to TRBD1. The length of the CDR3 is 14 residues. Looked up from germline, CDR1 is SGHDT and CDR2 is YYEEEE. V shed 5 bases and J 8 bases; nucleotides not matched to a gene: 9.